This TCR beta chain derives from a study of blood T cell repertoires in COVID-19. On the study more broadly: Donors in the United States, Italy and Spain gave samples during acute or convalescent COVID-19. Nucleic acid was either cDNA or gDNA, and it came from T cells, B-cell-depleted T cells, or PBMCs.

In the original workflow: Using reference gene primer amplification, nucleated cell counts were estimated. The data were produced by immunoSEQ multiplex PCR, yet TCRdb's version contains in-frame clones alone and is incomplete. V and J calls and clone size are given by that table; D and trimming were obtained from the DNA. The sample lists roughly 140,000 clones; around nine tenths were seen once. The ends were cut back, 3 bases at V and 1 base at J, with 9 bases in the middle. Looked up from germline, CDR1 is GTSNPN and CDR2 is SVGIG (reference sequence). The CDR3 extends over 14 amino acids. The chain links TRBV30 to TRBJ2-2, with D possibly TRBD2 on 5 matching bases. The receptor was isolated from a woman in her sixties or seventies with acute or convalescent COVID-19. The specimen was peripheral blood. CDR3 sequence reads: CAWSLAQNTGELFF. DNA of the CDR3: TGTGCCTGGAGCCTAGCCCAGAACACCGGGGAGCTGTTTTTT.